The 8 T cell receptor beta chains presented below share a single source sample, sequenced in a study of post-analysis software for immune sequencing data (dated by TCRdb to 2015 to 2017). Beyond this particular receptor, the publication reports: Roughly 5 TRBV segments, including TRBV5-6, TRBV5-1 and TRBV20-1, were significantly more frequent in patients than controls.

Library preparation employed PCR. Sequencing was carried out with an Illumina HiSeq 2500. To reduce PCR and sequencing biases, unique molecular identifiers were incorporated into the TCR beta cDNA libraries. TCRdb applied fastp at Q25 and MiXCR to the public reads, then kept only in-frame beta chains. Each entry merges the rows of one CDR3 protein and shows their most common DNA and genes. Present in this sample are roughly 800,000 distinct CDR3 sequences, around 42% of which were seen just once. Jointly, the top ten make up over 4.5% of the sample. Their antigens remain unidentified. The sample consisted of blood. Source of these receptors: a girl aged 10 to 17 with multiple sclerosis.

This chain links TRBV29-1 with TRBJ1-1; 7 nucleotides align to TRBD1. The germline V gene has CDR1 SQVTM and CDR2 ANQGSEA. The CDR3 runs to 13 residues. The V and J ends lost 1 base and 4 bases, in that order; junction bases with no gene match: 3. CDR3 loop: CSVEGRQGTEAFF. For the CDR3, the DNA is TGCAGCGTTGAAGGTCGACAGGGCACTGAAGCTTTCTTT.

A few counts support this clonotype. The chain has TRBV4-1 and TRBJ2-2; D may be TRBD1 or TRBD2 (5 bases each). The CDR3 sequence is 14 residues long. Germline V lookup: CDR1 MGHRA, CDR2 YSYEKL. The ends were cut back, 2 bases at V and 6 bases at J, with 10 bases in the middle. The CDR3 DNA sequence: TGCGCCAGCAGCCAAAACCAGGGACCCGGGGAGCTGTTTTTT. Its translation is CASSQNQGPGELFF.

The chain is built from TRBV27 and TRBJ2-3, with 7 bases identical to TRBD2. The CDR3 extends over 15 amino acids. The V gene's germline CDR1 is MNHEY and CDR2 SMNVEV (reference sequence). V gave up 0 bases and J gave up 5 bases; unmatched junction bases: 5. This CDR3 is CASSLSAGDVDTQYF. The CDR3 DNA reads as TGTGCCAGCAGTTTATCGGCGGGAGATGTAGATACGCAGTATTTT.

There are a few counts of this clonotype. The chain couples TRBV7-2 to TRBJ2-5; D uncertain. Germline-derived CDR1 and CDR2 are SGHTA and FQGNSA. The CDR3 extends over 14 amino acids. The V end was cut by 6 bases, the J end by 1 base, with 12 bases between. The CDR3 sequence: CASRPMRAQETQYF. CDR3 bases: TGTGCCAGCAGGCCGATGAGAGCCCAAGAGACCCAGTACTTC.

This chain connects TRBV5-5 to TRBJ1-5, with D possibly matching TRBD1 (5 bases). Germline-derived CDR1 and CDR2 are SGHKS and YYEKEE (reference sequence). V lost 0 bases and J lost 4, with 11 bases in between. CDR3 length: 15 residues. Here the CDR3 DNA reads TGTGCCAGCAGCTTGGCGGGGGAAAGGAATCAGCCCCAGCATTTT. Its translation is CASSLAGERNQPQHF.

This clonotype came up a few times. The chain combines TRBV6-8 with TRBJ2-1, with TRBD2 identical over 12 bases. With V trimmed by 5 bases and J by 8 bases, 10 bases remained unmatched. The CDR3 length is 16 residues. The V gene's germline CDR1 is MNHGY and CDR2 SAAAGT. In DNA, the CDR3 is TGTGCCAGCAGTAAGACTAGCGGGAGATTCGACGATGAGCAGTTCTTC. Protein sequence: CASSKTSGRFDDEQFF.

This clonotype turned up a few times. The rearrangement uses TRBV20-1 and TRBJ2-7; 9 bases line up with TRBD1. With V trimmed by 0 bases and J by 4 bases, 4 bases remained unmatched. Per the germline V gene, CDR1 is DFQATT and CDR2 is SNEGSKA (reference sequence). CDR3 length: 14 residues. The CDR3 region is CSARDWDRVYEQYF. CDR3 coding DNA: TGCAGTGCTAGAGATTGGGACAGGGTATACGAGCAGTACTTC.

This clonotype was counted at least ten times. The chain couples TRBV10-3 to TRBJ2-5; a weak D match, TRBD2 (6 bases). V lost 4 bases to trimming and J lost 2 bases, with 11 bases between them. Germline V gene lookup returns CDR1 ENHRY and CDR2 SYGVKD. The CDR3 runs to 14 residues. In DNA, the CDR3 is TGTGCCATCAGTGTAGGAGGGAGGCAAGAGACCCAGTACTTC. Translation: CAISVGGRQETQYF.